The entry that follows covers one T cell receptor beta chain sequence. The antigen is not known. The source of the sample is a study of OX40 agonist ivuxolimab in advanced cancers. Study context: Ivuxolimab, an antibody that agonizes OX40 (CD134), was administered to the patients.

CDR1 and CDR2 (germline): SGHDT, YYEEEE. CDR3 length: 13 amino acids. V shed 4 bases and J shed 5 bases, with 11 bases lying between them. Profiling relied on immunoSEQ multiplex PCR, and the TCRdb table lists in-frame clones only, not all of them. Here the sample spans tens of thousands of clones, about 88% being singletons. Study-wide results and caveats: Partial responders at 0.1-3.0 mg/kg had among the lowest clonal expansion.

V usage is TRBV5-6 and J usage is TRBJ2-3; no reliable D call. This TCR derives from an adult with an advanced solid tumor such as melanoma, head and neck, liver or kidney cancer. Source: CD4+ or CD8+ T cells sorted from blood, taken in a trial of the OX40 agonist ivuxolimab. CDR3 sequence: CASSPRSRDTQYF. Written as DNA, the CDR3 is TGTGCCAGCAGCCCGAGAAGTCGAGATACGCAGTATTTT.